The 22 T cell receptor beta chains below all came from one sample that was sequenced in a study of T cells in localized non-small cell lung cancer. Some clones are missing from TCRdb's copy, which holds only in-frame ones; the method was immunoSEQ multiplex PCR. The table records fewer than 100,000 clones, approximately 90% of them present only once. The sequenced sample was peripheral blood, obtained before any cancer treatment. The origin of the receptors is a man aged 40 to 69 with stage I squamous cell lung carcinoma.

This clone was found a few times. The chain is built from TRBV18 and TRBJ1-4; 7 positions match TRBD1. The CDR3 runs 14 residues. The junction had 8 bases not matched to a gene; V was cut back by 6 bases and J by 7 bases. CDR1 KGHSH and CDR2 LQKENI come from the germline V gene. In nucleotides, the CDR3 is TGTGCCAGCTCTCCCGACAGGGTCGGTGAAAAACTGTTTTTT. This encodes CASSPDRVGEKLFF.

V gene TRBV5-1 combines with J gene TRBJ2-1, with unresolved D. Germline loops: CDR1 SGHRS, CDR2 YFSETQ. The CDR3 consists of 12 residues. With 4 bases removed from V and 8 bases from J, the gap between germline ends came to 10 bases. The CDR3 protein is CASSADGDEQFF. CDR3 nucleotides: TGCGCCAGCAGCGCGGACGGAGATGAGCAGTTCTTC. The variable domain in full, with the rest retrieved from reference TRBV5-1 and TRBJ2-1, is KAGVTQTPRYLIKTRGQQVTLSCSPISGHRSVSWYQQTPGQGLQFLFEYFSETQRNKGNFPGRFSGRQFSNSRSEMNVSTLELGDSALYLCASSADGDEQFFGPGTRLTVL.

The CDR3 here is CASSYRGLKATQYF. The CDR3 region has the DNA TGTGCCAGCAGTTACAGGGGTCTCAAGGCGACCCAGTACTTC. The V gene is TRBV14, the J gene TRBJ2-5; 7 bases agree with TRBD1. Germline trimming cut 6 bases from V and 7 bases from J; bases unmatched to any gene: 11. Germline assignment: CDR1 SGHDN and CDR2 FVKESK. This CDR3 has 14 residues.

This clone was recorded only once. This chain connects TRBV6-1 to TRBJ1-5, with unresolved D. Trimming removed 6 bases from V and 7 bases from J, with 13 bases in between. This CDR3 has 13 amino acids. Germline CDR1 MNHNS, CDR2 SASEGT. The CDR3 is CASRLIVFQPQHF. The CDR3, as DNA: TGTGCCAGCAGATTAATTGTTTTCCAGCCCCAGCATTTT.

The chain joins TRBV12-2 to TRBJ1-2; the DNA was not compared with TRBD1, the D call given in the table. TRBV12-2 is termed a pseudogene. CDR3 size: 15 residues. CDR3 protein: CASRSLLGPNYGYTF. The DNA for the CDR3 is TGTGCAAGTCGCTCACTCCTGGGGCCTAACTATGGCTACACCTTC.

This chain links TRBV7-9 with TRBJ2-7, with D tentatively TRBD2 (5 bases). Germline lookup yields CDR1 SEHNR and CDR2 FQNEAQ (reference sequence). The germline V and J ends were trimmed by 4 bases and 4 bases, with 11 bases remaining between them. The CDR3 has 13 amino acids. The CDR3 protein is CASSSGGGYEQYF. The CDR3 nucleotides read TGTGCCAGCAGCTCTGGTGGAGGTTACGAGCAGTACTTC.

The chain joins TRBV5-1 to TRBJ1-4; the match to TRBD1 covers 9 bases. V lost 3 bases, J lost 7 bases, and 19 bases stayed unmatched. Germline CDR1 reads SGHRS; CDR2 reads YFSETQ. This CDR3 spans 19 amino acids. The CDR3 DNA sequence: TGCGCCAGCAGCTCCGGGACAGGGTACTTCTACGAAGCGGGTGAAAAACTGTTTTTT. This encodes CASSSGTGYFYEAGEKLFF.

V is TRBV4-1 and J is TRBJ2-7; TRBD1 aligns across 11 bases. Germline V gene data show CDR1 as MGHRA and CDR2 as YSYEKL. J was trimmed by 5 bases and V by 3 bases; bases with no gene match: 9. The CDR3 has 16 residues. CDR3 DNA sequence: TGCGCCAGCAGCCAGGCCGGGACAGGGGGTTGGGACGAGCAGTACTTC. Translated: CASSQAGTGGWDEQYF.

The chain has TRBV7-8 and TRBJ2-7, with D possibly called TRBD1 or TRBD2 (6 bases each). Germline V gives CDR1 SGHVS, CDR2 FQNEAQ. Trimming stripped 4 bases from V and 4 bases from J, with 11 bases between. This CDR3 region has 13 residues. CDR3 in DNA: TGTGCCAGCAGCTGGGGGGCAGAATACGAGCAGTACTTC. Its protein product is CASSWGAEYEQYF.

The chain joins TRBV7-6 to TRBJ2-6; D is tentatively TRBD1 or TRBD2 (5 bases each). This CDR3 contains 17 residues. The V gene lost 5 bases and the J gene lost 0 bases, with 14 bases spanning the gap. Germline lookup yields CDR1 SGHVS and CDR2 FNYEAQ. CDR3 sequence: CASSGGTGLSGANVLTF. The CDR3 DNA sequence: TGTGCCAGCAGCGGTGGTACAGGACTCTCTGGGGCCAACGTCCTGACTTTC.

The J gene is TRBJ1-2, the V gene TRBV6-1; 7 bases map to TRBD1. Germline trimming cut 6 bases from V and 4 bases from J; bases unmatched to any gene: 5. The CDR3 runs 13 residues. Germline V gene sequence: CDR1 MNHNS, CDR2 SASEGT. For the CDR3, the DNA is TGTGCCAGCAGCAGACAGGGCACCTATGGCTACACCTTC. The encoded protein is CASSRQGTYGYTF.

This rearrangement joins TRBV11-3 to TRBJ2-5; D is perhaps TRBD1 (6 bases). Trimming took off 6 bases at V and 2 bases at J, with 10 bases between the two ends. From germline, CDR1 is SGHNT and CDR2 YENEEA. This CDR3 has 13 amino acids. The CDR3 coding sequence is TGTGCCAGCAGGGGAACAGGGCAAGAGACCCAGTACTTC. Encoded protein: CASRGTGQETQYF.

The V and J genes are TRBV4-3 and TRBJ1-2; 10 bases are a match to TRBD1. From germline, CDR1 is LGHNA and CDR2 YSLEER. J gave up 2 bases and V 3 bases, and 6 bases lay outside the gene matches. The CDR3 consists of 16 residues. CDR3 protein: CASSQTDRGHNYGYTF. The CDR3 nucleotides are TGCGCCAGCAGCCAGACAGACAGGGGGCACAACTATGGCTACACCTTC.

The chain joins TRBV4-1 to TRBJ2-7; 9 bases line up with TRBD1. The CDR3 is 17 residues long. Unmatched junction bases numbered 12, after V lost 1 base and J lost 5 bases. Looked up from germline, CDR1 is MGHRA and CDR2 is YSYEKL. The CDR3 region is CASSQAQFGTGMHEQYF. CDR3 DNA sequence: TGCGCCAGCAGCCAAGCCCAATTCGGGACAGGGATGCACGAGCAGTACTTC.

V usage is TRBV15 and J usage is TRBJ1-3, with D unresolved. Germline V CDR1 and CDR2: LNHNV, YYDKDF (reference sequence). Deletions cut 0 bases from V and 0 bases from J, with 9 bases between. CDR3 length: 16 amino acids. For the CDR3, the DNA is TGTGCCACCAGCAGAGAGCGTCTGAGCTCTGGAAACACCATATATTTT. Translation: CATSRERLSSGNTIYF. Combining the CDR3 with reference TRBV15 and TRBJ1-3 gives the whole variable domain DAMVIQNPRYQVTQFGKPVTLSCSQTLNHNVMYWYQQKSSQAPKLLFHYYDKDFNNEADTPDNFQSRRPNTSFCFLDIRSPGLGDTAMYLCATSRERLSSGNTIYFGEGSWLTVV.

The CDR3 reads CASSASSGYQYF. CDR3 sequence (DNA): TGTGCCAGTAGTGCGTCTAGCGGTTATCAGTATTTT. This rearrangement joins TRBV19 to TRBJ2-3; 7 bases line up with TRBD2. The V gene's germline CDR1 is LNHDA and CDR2 SQIVND (reference sequence). The CDR3 is 12 residues long. Trimming at V came to 5 bases and at J to 12 bases, leaving 8 bases not matched to a gene.

This chain uses TRBV7-2 with TRBJ1-1; D uncertain. Trimming left V 8 bases short and J 1 base short, with 8 bases between. Germline V gives CDR1 SGHTA, CDR2 FQGNSA. The CDR3 loop spans 12 amino acids. In nucleotides, the CDR3 is TGTGCCAGCCCACCGGCGAACACTGAAGCTTTCTTT. It yields the protein CASPPANTEAFF.

The chain employs TRBV11-2 and TRBJ1-1, with 7 nucleotides matching TRBD1. Germline assignment: CDR1 SGHAT and CDR2 FQNNGV. The CDR3 length is 14 residues. Trimming removed 3 bases from V and 10 bases from J; junction bases left unmatched: 11. CDR3 DNA sequence: TGTGCCAGCAGCTTCGACGACAGGGCCGGAGGAGCTTTCTTT. Amino acids: CASSFDDRAGGAFF.

This rearrangement joins TRBV19 to TRBJ1-2, with 7 bases aligning to TRBD1. Per germline, CDR1 LNHDA and CDR2 SQIVND (reference sequence). The CDR3 has 13 amino acids. The ends lost 6 bases at V and 6 bases at J; junction bases unmatched: 7. Written as DNA, the CDR3 is TGTGCCAGTAGCCCGACAGGGACGAATGGCTACACCTTC. This sequence encodes CASSPTGTNGYTF.

The chain uses TRBV10-2 and TRBJ1-5, with TRBD1 as a possible D gene (6 bases). The CDR3 runs to 14 residues. The V end lost 8 bases, the J end lost 1 base, and 12 bases lay between the germline ends. Per the germline V gene, CDR1 is WSHSY and CDR2 is SAAADI. The CDR3 is CASARTVSNQPQHF. The CDR3 coding sequence is TGCGCCAGCGCCCGGACAGTCAGCAATCAGCCCCAGCATTTT.

V gene TRBV7-2 combines with J gene TRBJ2-7; a weak D match, TRBD2 (6 bases). Trimming left V 3 bases short and J 7 bases short, with 7 bases between. The CDR3 spans 11 residues. Germline values: CDR1 SGHTA, CDR2 FQGNSA. CDR3 bases: TGTGCCAGCAGCTTTGGGGGGGAGCAGTACTTC. Its translation: CASSFGGEQYF.

The chain links TRBV29-1 to TRBJ2-7; TRBD1 matches at 8 bases. The CDR3 contains 14 residues. Per the germline V gene, CDR1 is SQVTM and CDR2 is ANQGSEA. The trim removed 6 bases at V and 2 bases at J, leaving 9 bases unmatched. The chain's CDR3 is CSVYGQGGPYEQYF. In DNA, the CDR3 is TGCAGCGTATACGGACAGGGTGGACCCTACGAGCAGTACTTC.